This T cell receptor (beta chain) was identified during a study of response to subunit inactivated influenza vaccine. Study observations and caveats: Seasonal influenza vaccination, on each occasion, was suggested by the authors to recruit few new T cells.

Using its own MiXCR run on the RT-PCR reads, TCRdb lists one record per CDR3 protein. The table shows about 500,000 distinct CDR3 sequences, with approximately 17% occurring only once. Comments on this clonotype: Its target is unknown.

This CDR3 is built from 13 residues. This chain links TRBV12-1 with TRBJ2-7; the table's D call, TRBD1, was not checked against the DNA. TRBV12-1 is a recognized pseudogene. The sequence was obtained from a man aged 50 to 69 who received an inactivated influenza vaccine. Sequenced here: CD4+ T cells sorted from PBMCs, sampled roughly 24 months after vaccination. In nucleotides, the CDR3 is TGTGCCAGCAGCCCCGGGCTCCACTGCGAGCAGTACTTC. Translating it yields CASSPGLHCEQYF.